The present TCR beta chain was sequenced within a study of T cell repertoires in cytomegalovirus infection. In TCRdb, the reads were re-called with MiXCR into one record per CDR3 protein. Among around 300,000 distinct CDR3 sequences, 25% were seen once, and the ten largest hold approximately 15%. CDR3 length equals 15 residues. Trimming took 3 bases from V and 5 from J; bases not matched to a gene: 4. A few counts support this clonotype. The material sequenced was PBMCs. This TCR came from a human donor in good health (CMV status not recorded). Some clones in this sample may be carry-over from other donors' samples. V is TRBV12-3 or TRBV12-4 and J is TRBJ2-3; 11 bases agree with TRBD1. CDR3 DNA sequence: TGTGCCAGCAGTTTCCGGACAGGGGGCAGAGATACGCAGTATTTT. Translation gives CASSFRTGGRDTQYF.